These 11 T cell receptor beta chains were sequenced from one sample in a study of shared clonotypes between healthy human individuals. Sequencing used immunoSEQ multiplex PCR; TCRdb keeps in-frame clones, though not all of them. The repertoire consists of over 2,000,000 clones, with 80% to 95% occurring once and the leading ten covering approximately 1.6%. CD8 cells classed as naive were CD45RO-negative and positively selected for CCR7, excluding terminally differentiated effector memory CD45RA+ cells. The specimen was naive CD8+ T cells from PBMCs. Receptor source: a man aged 18 to 29 in good health. Some clones in this sample may be carry-over from other donors' samples.

In regard to this clone: The identical CDR3 is also encoded by other nucleotide sequences in the sample. The chain has TRBV9 and TRBJ1-3; weak D call: TRBD1 (6 bases). Germline V gene sequence: CDR1 SGDLS, CDR2 YYNGEE. The ends were cut back, 3 bases at V and 3 bases at J, with 7 bases in the middle. The CDR3 covers 13 residues. The CDR3 sequence is CASSEDSGNTIYF. CDR3 DNA: TGTGCCAGCAGCGAGGACAGTGGAAACACCATATATTTT.

The rearrangement uses TRBV19 and TRBJ2-1; D gene uncertain. Trimming removed 3 bases from V and 1 base from J, with 7 bases in between. This CDR3 has 14 amino acids. Per the germline V gene, CDR1 is LNHDA and CDR2 is SQIVND (reference sequence). The CDR3 region has the DNA TGTGCCAGTAGTATTGCGCGTTCCTACAATGAGCAGTTCTTC. The encoded protein is CASSIARSYNEQFF.

The chain links TRBV25-1 to TRBJ1-6, with 10 positions matching TRBD1. This CDR3 is built from 16 residues. V dropped 2 bases and J dropped 9; count of bases not matched to a gene: 7. Germline V gives CDR1 MGHDK, CDR2 SYGVNS. CDR3 bases: TGTGCCAGCAGTGAAGGGGACAGGGGTTTGGCTTCACCCCTCCACTTT. Translated: CASSEGDRGLASPLHF.

This clone was seen only once. V is TRBV19 and J is TRBJ1-1; TRBD1 might be the D (5 bases). From germline, CDR1 is LNHDA and CDR2 SQIVND (reference sequence). CDR3 size: 14 residues. V was cut by 1 base and J by 3 bases, with 9 bases left in between. DNA of the CDR3: TGTGCCAGTAGTATAGGGGGGATCCACACTGAAGCTTTCTTT. Translation: CASSIGGIHTEAFF.

The chain carries TRBV7-2 and TRBJ2-1; tentative D call: TRBD2 (6 bases). The CDR3 covers 16 residues. Trimming pared 1 base from V and 2 bases from J, leaving 12 bases between. Germline CDR1 SGHTA, CDR2 FQGNSA. DNA of the CDR3: TGTGCCAGCAGCTTAGTAGTTAGCGGAGCCTACAATGAGCAGTTCTTC. Translated: CASSLVVSGAYNEQFF.

J is TRBJ2-3 and V is TRBV10-1, with D possibly being TRBD2 (5 bases). V was trimmed by 6 bases and J by 3 bases, leaving 16 bases between them. Looked up from germline, CDR1 is WNHNN and CDR2 is SYGVQD (reference sequence). This CDR3 spans 15 amino acids. CDR3 region: CASRDFPPRTDTQYF. CDR3 bases: TGCGCCAGCAGGGACTTTCCACCGAGGACAGATACGCAGTATTTT.

V and J are TRBV6-5 and TRBJ2-3; D possibly corresponds to TRBD2 (5 bases). This CDR3 has 14 residues. V lost 5 bases, J lost 4 bases, and 13 bases lay in between. Germline assignment: CDR1 MNHEY and CDR2 SVGAGI. The CDR3: CASSLGWRSDTQYF. In DNA, the CDR3 is TGTGCCAGCAGTCTGGGGTGGAGGTCAGATACGCAGTATTTT.

V is TRBV7-9 and J is TRBJ2-5; 9 bases map to TRBD2. The ends lost 8 bases at V and 4 bases at J; junction bases unmatched: 8. This CDR3 has 14 amino acids. The germline gives CDR1 SEHNR, CDR2 FQNEAQ (reference sequence). The CDR3 is CASGGRGEGETQYF. CDR3 in DNA: TGTGCCAGCGGCGGGAGGGGAGAGGGAGAGACCCAGTACTTC.

The V and J genes are TRBV19 and TRBJ2-1, with TRBD2 as a possible D gene (5 bases). The CDR3 contains 13 residues. Trimming pared 5 bases from V and 9 bases from J, leaving 14 bases between. Looked up from germline, CDR1 is LNHDA and CDR2 is SQIVND (reference sequence). The CDR3 DNA is TGTGCCAGTAGTTCCTCTCTAGCCCGTGAGCAGTTCTTC. This sequence encodes CASSSSLAREQFF. The full variable domain, completed using reference TRBV19 and TRBJ2-1, is DGGITQSPKYLFRKEGQNVTLSCEQNLNHDAMYWYRQDPGQGLRLIYYSQIVNDFQKGDIAEGYSVSREKKESFPLTVTSAQKNPTAFYLCASSSSLAREQFFGPGTRLTVL.

The table lists this clone with a count of one. The chain links TRBV7-8 to TRBJ2-6, with D possibly TRBD1 on 6 matching bases. V was trimmed by 5 bases and J by 0 bases, leaving 17 bases between them. This CDR3 is 18 amino acids long. The germline gives CDR1 SGHVS, CDR2 FQNEAQ. In nucleotides, the CDR3 is TGTGCCAGCAGCCGACTAATGGCAGGGGACTCTGGGGCCAACGTCCTGACTTTC. This sequence encodes CASSRLMAGDSGANVLTF.

The genes are TRBV9 and TRBJ2-6, with TRBD1 identical over 7 bases. Trimming took 4 bases from V and 0 from J; bases not matched to a gene: 4. The germline CDR1 and CDR2 sequences are SGDLS and YYNGEE. The CDR3 loop spans 16 amino acids. The chain's CDR3 is CASSRGGGSGANVLTF. CDR3 nucleotide sequence: TGTGCCAGCAGCAGAGGGGGCGGCTCTGGGGCCAACGTCCTGACTTTC.